The 27 T cell receptor beta chains presented below share a single source sample, sequenced in a study of type 1 regulatory T cells. Antigen specificity for these receptors is unknown. TCRdb used MiXCR to reprocess the reads, holding one entry per CDR3 protein. Of 12,000 to 15,000 distinct CDR3 sequences in the sample, roughly an eighth were seen once. The sample was cultured T cells, either the whole culture or a sorted T cell fraction (not recorded which). All receptors come from a human donor in good health.

This clonotype was picked up many times. This rearrangement joins TRBV5-1 to TRBJ2-3; 11 bases fit TRBD2. Germline CDR1 SGHRS, CDR2 YFSETQ. J was trimmed by 5 bases and V by 4 bases; bases with no gene match: 3. The CDR3 contains 14 residues. The DNA of the CDR3 is TGCGCCAGCAGCACTAGCGGGAGTGTAGATACGCAGTATTTT. It translates to CASSTSGSVDTQYF.

This clonotype is large within its sample. The chain is built from TRBV11-2 and TRBJ2-1, with D unresolved. This CDR3 is 13 amino acids long. Trimming stripped 5 bases from V and 13 bases from J, with 18 bases between. The germline gives CDR1 SGHAT, CDR2 FQNNGV. CDR3 residues: CASSLTLGMEQFF. Written as DNA, the CDR3 is TGTGCCAGCAGCCTAACCTTAGGGATGGAACAGTTCTTC.

This clonotype was seen ten or more times. The V gene is TRBV7-9, the J gene TRBJ2-7; 15 nucleotides line up with TRBD2. CDR3 length equals 18 residues. V gave up 2 bases and J gave up 3 bases; unmatched junction bases: 8. Per the germline V gene, CDR1 is SEHNR and CDR2 is FQNEAQ (reference sequence). CDR3 bases: TGTGCCAGCAGCTTAATCGGGGGACTAGCGGGAGGAAACTACGAGCAGTACTTC. Residues: CASSLIGGLAGGNYEQYF.

The chain combines TRBV5-1 with TRBJ2-5; either TRBD1 or TRBD2 may supply D (5 bases each). The CDR3 loop spans 14 amino acids. With 1 base removed from V and 2 bases from J, the gap between germline ends came to 9 bases. Germline V gene data show CDR1 as SGHRS and CDR2 as YFSETQ. CDR3 nucleotide sequence: TGCGCCAGCAGCTTGTATGGGGGACAAGAGACCCAGTACTTC. Translation: CASSLYGGQETQYF.

The gene calls are TRBV7-8 and TRBJ1-3; D uncertain. The CDR3 loop spans 13 amino acids. From germline, CDR1 is SGHVS and CDR2 FQNEAQ. V was clipped by 6 bases and J by 0 bases, with 6 bases between them. Written as DNA, the CDR3 is TGTGCCAGCAGGCTTAGCTCTGGAAACACCATATATTTT. Protein: CASRLSSGNTIYF.

This clonotype was found many times. The chain couples TRBV30 to TRBJ2-4; 10 bases are a match to TRBD2. V lost 3 bases to trimming and J lost 6 bases; unmatched junction nucleotides: 5. Per germline, CDR1 GTSNPN and CDR2 SVGIG (reference sequence). The CDR3 contains 14 residues. The CDR3 region is CAWRIAGGRNIQYF. The CDR3 nucleotides are TGTGCCTGGAGGATAGCGGGAGGTAGAAACATTCAGTACTTC.

This clonotype was seen more than once but under ten times. The V gene is TRBV7-9, the J gene TRBJ1-2, with D possibly matching TRBD1 (5 bases). From germline, CDR1 is SEHNR and CDR2 FQNEAQ (reference sequence). This CDR3 contains 14 residues. V shed 2 bases and J shed 3 bases, with 10 bases lying between them. The CDR3 reads CASSLRGRDYGYTF. The CDR3 nucleotides read TGTGCCAGCAGCTTACGAGGCAGGGACTATGGCTACACCTTC.

A note on this clonotype: The junction departs from germline at one end; a sequencing error may be responsible. The genes are TRBV5-1 and TRBJ1-3, with D perhaps TRBD1 (5 bases). Germline lookup yields CDR1 SGHRS and CDR2 YFSETQ. The CDR3 is 16 residues long. The CDR3 loop reads CASCPGGTPSGNTTYF. The CDR3 region has the DNA TGCGCCAGCTGCCCCGGGGGGACCCCCTCTGGAAACACCACATATTTT.

This clonotype was recorded at least ten times. This chain uses TRBV30 with TRBJ2-5, with D possibly matching TRBD2 (6 bases). This CDR3 region has 10 residues. CDR1 is GTSNPN, CDR2 SVGIG, per germline (reference sequence). Between the trimmed V and J ends, which lost 7 bases and 4 bases, there was a span of 7 bases. CDR3 in amino acids: CAFGGETQYF. The CDR3 DNA follows: TGTGCCTTCGGGGGAGAGACCCAGTACTTC.

This clonotype came up a few times. The V call is TRBV7-2, the J call TRBJ2-5; 7 nucleotides align to TRBD1. The CDR3 extends over 15 amino acids. V lost 6 bases and J lost 11; bases outside the gene matches: 18. The germline V gene has CDR1 SGHTA and CDR2 FQGNSA. The CDR3 here is CASSIGGYPWERQYF. The CDR3 DNA sequence: TGTGCCAGCAGTATAGGGGGCTACCCCTGGGAGCGGCAGTACTTC.

As concerns this clonotype: This likely came from a read error, as a far larger clone is one base away. The chain has TRBV4-2 and TRBJ2-4; D might be TRBD2 (6 bases). The germline V gene encodes CDR1 LGHNA and CDR2 YNFKEQ. V lost 1 base and J 13 bases, leaving 17 bases between the germline ends. The CDR3 runs to 14 residues. The CDR3 DNA follows: TGTGCCAGCAGCCAAGCCGGAGGGGTTATTGAGCAGTACTTC. Translation: CASSQAGGVIEQYF.

The chain is built from TRBV7-2 and TRBJ1-1; 8 positions match TRBD1. Per germline, CDR1 SGHTA and CDR2 FQGNSA. V trimming: 6 bases; J trimming: 4 bases; junction bases outside the gene matches: 7. The length of the CDR3 is 14 residues. The CDR3 region is CASRPGGSGTEAFF. Here the CDR3 DNA reads TGTGCCAGCAGGCCAGGGGGCTCGGGCACTGAAGCTTTCTTT.

Regarding this clonotype: This may be a read error: a much more frequent sequence differs by one nucleotide. The V gene is TRBV29-1, the J gene TRBJ1-1, with a weak D call TRBD1 (5 bases). This CDR3 region has 13 residues. CDR1 SQVTM and CDR2 ANQGSEA come from the germline V gene. The V and J ends lost 7 bases and 4 bases respectively, with 16 bases between them. The chain's CDR3 is CSGGTAVSTEAFF. Written as DNA, the CDR3 is TGCAGCGGGGGGACGGCGGTAAGCACTGAAGCTTTCTTT.

In this sample, this clonotype turned up many times. V usage is TRBV10-3 and J usage is TRBJ2-3; D is possibly TRBD1 or TRBD2 (6 bases each). With 7 bases removed from V and 1 base from J, the gap between germline ends came to 15 bases. CDR1 and CDR2 (germline): ENHRY, SYGVKD. The length of the CDR3 is 15 residues. CDR3 DNA sequence: TGTGCCATCAACAACCCAGGGGAGGGCACAGATACGCAGTATTTT. Protein product: CAINNPGEGTDTQYF.

This clonotype has more than one count but fewer than ten. The chain is built from TRBV20-1 and TRBJ2-6; D ambiguous. This CDR3 has 15 amino acids. Germline V gene sequence: CDR1 DFQATT, CDR2 SNEGSKA (reference sequence). The V gene lost 6 bases and the J gene lost 0 bases, with 12 bases spanning the gap. For the CDR3, the DNA is TGCAGTGCGTCACCTCAGAACTCTGGGGCCAACGTCCTGACTTTC. Its translation: CSASPQNSGANVLTF.

This clonotype is medium-sized (0.01 to 0.1%). This chain connects TRBV28 to TRBJ2-2; 7 bases agree with TRBD2. Trimming cost V 2 bases and J 6 bases; bases outside gene matches: 6. The germline CDR1 and CDR2 sequences are MDHEN and SYDVKM. CDR3 length: 15 amino acids. CDR3 bases: TGTGCCAGCAGTTTACTTCGGGGAGGGGCCGGGGAGCTGTTTTTT. It encodes CASSLLRGGAGELFF.

In this sample, this clonotype turned up a few times. A much larger clone differs by one base, so this may be a read error. The rearrangement uses TRBV30 and TRBJ2-3, with D possibly TRBD2 on 5 matching bases. CDR1 and CDR2 (germline): GTSNPN, SVGIG (reference sequence). The CDR3 covers 11 residues. This CDR3 reads CAGSSGNTQYF. In nucleotides, the CDR3 is TGTGCCGGGAGTAGTGGCAATACGCAGTATTTT. The full variable domain, rest sourced from reference TRBV30 and TRBJ2-3, is SQTIHQWPATLVQPVGSPLSLECTVEGTSNPNLYWYRQAAGRGLQLLFYSVGIGQISSEVPQNLSASRPQDRQFILSSKKLLLSDSGFYLCAGSSGNTQYFGPGTRLTVL.

This clonotype was counted many times. This chain joins TRBV5-1 and TRBJ2-2; unclear D gene. The CDR3 is 14 amino acids. Germline CDR1 is SGHRS and CDR2 is YFSETQ. V lost 4 bases, J lost 0 bases, and 7 bases lay in between. In DNA form, the CDR3 reads TGCGCCAGCAGCACACTATCGAACACCGGGGAGCTGTTTTTT. It codes for CASSTLSNTGELFF.

In this sample, this clonotype turned up many times. V gene TRBV19 combines with J gene TRBJ2-1, with a weak D call TRBD1 (5 bases). This CDR3 has 14 amino acids. Per the germline V gene, CDR1 is LNHDA and CDR2 is SQIVND (reference sequence). Trimming pared 6 bases from V and 7 bases from J, leaving 16 bases between. The CDR3 loop is CASRKQGVPNEQFF. Written as DNA, the CDR3 is TGTGCCAGTAGAAAACAAGGGGTTCCGAATGAGCAGTTCTTC.

This clonotype came up a few times. The chain carries TRBV5-1 and TRBJ2-7, with TRBD2 matching 7 bases. The trim removed 2 bases at V and 2 bases at J, leaving 10 bases unmatched. This CDR3 has 16 amino acids. Germline CDR1 is SGHRS and CDR2 is YFSETQ. CDR3 in amino acids: CASSFKASGIAYEQYF. DNA of the CDR3: TGCGCCAGCAGCTTTAAGGCTAGCGGCATAGCCTACGAGCAGTACTTC.

This clonotype was counted ten times or more. This chain uses TRBV6-1 with TRBJ2-7; 7 positions match TRBD1. J was trimmed by 0 bases and V by 6 bases; bases with no gene match: 8. There are 15 residues in the CDR3. Germline CDR1 reads MNHNS; CDR2 reads SASEGT. The chain's CDR3 is CASRTGTAVSYEQYF. As DNA, the CDR3 is TGTGCCAGCAGGACCGGGACAGCCGTCTCCTACGAGCAGTACTTC.

The gene calls are TRBV29-1 and TRBJ1-4; 7 nucleotides agree with TRBD1. The CDR3 consists of 12 residues. Looked up from germline, CDR1 is SQVTM and CDR2 is ANQGSEA. V was pared by 3 bases and J by 6 bases, with 1 base of the junction left unmatched. The DNA for the CDR3 is TGCAGCGTTGATCAGGGGGATGAAAAACTGTTTTTT. Encoded protein: CSVDQGDEKLFF.

This clonotype appeared once. The gene calls are TRBV20-1 and TRBJ2-5; the match to TRBD2 covers 8 bases. The germline V gene has CDR1 DFQATT and CDR2 SNEGSKA (reference sequence). This CDR3 comprises 14 residues. The junction had 6 bases not matched to a gene; V was cut back by 1 base and J by 5 bases. The CDR3 DNA is TGCAGTGCTAGAGCGGGAGGGCCGTGGGAGACCCAGTACTTC. Translation: CSARAGGPWETQYF.

This clonotype has only a few counts. V is TRBV5-5 and J is TRBJ2-5; D gene uncertain. Between the trimmed V and J ends, which lost 1 base and 4 bases, there was a span of 5 bases. The V gene's germline CDR1 is SGHKS and CDR2 YYEKEE (reference sequence). The CDR3 runs to 12 residues. CDR3 in amino acids: CASSLPPETQYF. CDR3 nucleotides: TGTGCCAGCAGCTTGCCTCCAGAGACCCAGTACTTC.

This clonotype was seen repeatedly, ten times or more. This chain uses TRBV19 with TRBJ2-7, with D possibly matching TRBD1 (5 bases). Trimming cost V 6 bases and J 5 bases, with 14 bases left between them. The CDR3 consists of 13 residues. Germline V gene data show CDR1 as LNHDA and CDR2 as SQIVND (reference sequence). CDR3: CASSNRFGDEQYF. The CDR3 nucleotides are TGTGCCAGTAGCAACAGGTTTGGAGACGAGCAGTACTTC.

In its sample, this clonotype was seen many times. This chain connects TRBV3-1 to TRBJ1-4, with TRBD1 identical over 7 bases. The CDR3 is 12 amino acids. V lost 8 bases and J lost 5; bases outside the gene matches: 2. Germline assignment: CDR1 LGHDT and CDR2 YNNKEL (reference sequence). The CDR3 bases are TGTGCCAGCGGACAGGCGAATGAAAAACTGTTTTTT. It is translated as CASGQANEKLFF.

This clonotype was counted at least ten times. The chain is built from TRBV9 and TRBJ2-1, with 7 bases fitting TRBD2. Trimming removed 6 bases from V and 5 bases from J; junction bases left unmatched: 11. CDR1 and CDR2 from the germline V gene are SGDLS and YYNGEE. CDR3 size: 15 residues. Here the CDR3 DNA reads TGTGCCAGCAACCTACTGGGAGGGGCTAACAATGAGCAGTTCTTC. Encoded protein: CASNLLGGANNEQFF.